A selection of T cell receptor beta chains follows, all from one sample in a study of OX40 agonist ivuxolimab in advanced cancers. Clones were read by immunoSEQ multiplex PCR, and TCRdb kept only the in-frame ones, dropping some. The data show 80,000 to 85,000 clones, about 80% seen once. The sample in question was CD4+ or CD8+ T cells sorted from blood, obtained in a trial of the OX40 agonist ivuxolimab. The receptors were gathered from an adult with an advanced solid tumor such as melanoma, head and neck, liver or kidney cancer. The CDR3 runs from the conserved cysteine through the conserved F or W. Fields, in order: CDR3 DNA, CDR3 protein, D gene, clone size, V gene, J gene. D genes are given only for firm matches. Clone size is shown for a subset of rows, as once, few, many or a class of expanded clone.

TGTGCCAGCAGATGGACAGGGAGGAACACTGAAGCTTTCTTT	CASRWTGRNTEAFF	TRBD1	NA	TRBV2	TRBJ1-1
TGTGCCAGCAGTCCACTCGGGAGCGCGGTCACCCCGTACTTC	CASSPLGSAVTPYF	NA	NA	TRBV5-4	TRBJ2-4
TGCGCCAGCAGCTCGAGACCCAATTCCGGTGAGACCCAGTACTTC	CASSSRPNSGETQYF	NA	NA	TRBV5-1	TRBJ2-5
TGCGCCAGTAGCGGGGGCACAGATACGCAGTATTTT	CASSGGTDTQYF	TRBD2	once	TRBV5-1	TRBJ2-3
TGTGCCAGCTCACCAGAACTAGATGGGGATACGCAGTATTTT	CASSPELDGDTQYF	NA	few	TRBV18	TRBJ2-3
TGTGCCAGCAGTTCACCGGCCATAGTATCCACCCAGCATTTT	CASSSPAIVSTQHF	NA	NA	TRBV28	TRBJ1-5
TGTGCCAGTAGTATAGGACAGCAGTCCTACGAGCAGTACTTC	CASSIGQQSYEQYF	NA	NA	TRBV19	TRBJ2-7
TGTGCCAGCACCCTGGACAGGGCTGGAAACACCATATATTTT	CASTLDRAGNTIYF	TRBD1	medium-sized	TRBV6-1	TRBJ1-3
TGTGCCAGCAGCTTAGTAGCGACAGCCAATCAGCCCCAGCATTTT	CASSLVATANQPQHF	NA	NA	TRBV7-2	TRBJ1-5
TGTGCCAGCAGTTTGGGTAGCGTTGGCACAGATACGCAGTATTTT	CASSLGSVGTDTQYF	NA	NA	TRBV6-5	TRBJ2-3
TGTGCCAGCAGCTGGGGACACGGACTAGCGCCCTACGAGCAGTACTTC	CASSWGHGLAPYEQYF	TRBD2	few	TRBV28	TRBJ2-7
TGTGCCAGCAGTGCTGACAGGGGAATCCGTCAGCCCCAGCATTTT	CASSADRGIRQPQHF	TRBD1	many	TRBV6-1	TRBJ1-5
TGTGCCAGCAGTCAACAGGGGGCGAACTATGGCTACACCTTC	CASSQQGANYGYTF	TRBD1	few	TRBV7-2	TRBJ1-2
TGTGCCAGCAGCTGGGGACAGGGTTCCATTCAGTACTTC	CASSWGQGSIQYF	TRBD1	NA	TRBV5-6	TRBJ2-4
TGTGCCAGCAGCCCCCCGGCAGGGGTAGATCTATATGGCTACACCTTC	CASSPPAGVDLYGYTF	NA	NA	TRBV9	TRBJ1-2
TGTGCCAGCAGCAACAACGGGGAGCTGTTTTTT	CASSNNGELFF	NA	NA	TRBV6-5	TRBJ2-2
TGTGCCAGCAGATCCGGTGGACAGGGTGCCTACGAGCAGTACTTC	CASRSGGQGAYEQYF	TRBD1	NA	TRBV7-8	TRBJ2-7
TGTGCCAGCAGTTCCCGTAAGGGATGGAGTAGCAATCAGCCCCAGCATTTT	CASSSRKGWSSNQPQHF	NA	NA	TRBV28	TRBJ1-5
TGTGCCAGCAGTGATTTTCGGGGTTGGAATCAGCCCCAGCATTTT	CASSDFRGWNQPQHF	NA	NA	TRBV6-1	TRBJ1-5
TGCGCCAGCAGTGAGGGAGACTCTGGGGCCAACGTCCTGACTTTC	CASSEGDSGANVLTF	NA	NA	TRBV10-2	TRBJ2-6
TGTGCCAGCAGCCTAGCCGGGACAGGGGAAGGCTACACCTTC	CASSLAGTGEGYTF	TRBD1	NA	TRBV7-3	TRBJ1-2
TGTGCCAGCAGCTTACGGGCTTCCCTAAGCCAGAAAAGCACAGATACGCAGTATTTT	CASSLRASLSQKSTDTQYF	NA	NA	TRBV7-8	TRBJ2-3
TGTGCCAGCAGACTCACAGGAGACTATGGCTACACCTTC	CASRLTGDYGYTF	NA	NA	TRBV6-5	TRBJ1-2
TGCGCCAGCAGCTTGCATAAGATGGACAGCCGGAGCTCCTACAATGAGCAGTTCTTC	CASSLHKMDSRSSYNEQFF	NA	NA	TRBV5-1	TRBJ2-1
TGTGCCAGCAGTGGGGGGAACACCGGGGAGCTGTTTTTT	CASSGGNTGELFF	NA	NA	TRBV25-1	TRBJ2-2
TGTGCCAGCAGACCCACACAAAACACCGGGGAGCTGTTTTTT	CASRPTQNTGELFF	NA	NA	TRBV2	TRBJ2-2
TGTGCCAGCAGCCCCCCGCTAAAGAAAAGCACAGATACGCAGTATTTT	CASSPPLKKSTDTQYF	NA	NA	TRBV9	TRBJ2-3
TGTGCCAGCAGCCAAGGATCAAGGATCAGCCTGCAGTATTTT	CASSQGSRISLQYF	NA	NA	TRBV14	TRBJ2-3
TGTGCCAGCAGCCTCTCTTCCGCGGGGACCGGCACAGATACGCAGTATTTT	CASSLSSAGTGTDTQYF	NA	NA	TRBV7-9	TRBJ2-3
TGTGCCAGCAGTACAAATCTACTAAGCCCAACCTACGAGCAGTACTTC	CASSTNLLSPTYEQYF	NA	few	TRBV27	TRBJ2-7
TGTGCCAGCAGCGTAGGGTTAGGCCCCTACGAGCAGTACTTC	CASSVGLGPYEQYF	NA	NA	TRBV9	TRBJ2-7
TGTGCCAGCAGTAAGACAGGGTCGGGCCTCCAAGAGACCCAGTACTTC	CASSKTGSGLQETQYF	TRBD1	NA	TRBV2	TRBJ2-5
TGTGCCAGCAGCTTAGCCAGTGTTGGGATCTCTGGGGCCAACGTCCTGACTTTC	CASSLASVGISGANVLTF	NA	NA	TRBV7-8	TRBJ2-6
TGCGCCAGCAGCTCAGGGGCCCTGAACACTGAAGCTTTCTTT	CASSSGALNTEAFF	NA	NA	TRBV5-1	TRBJ1-1
TGTGCCAGCCACCGCGCGGGGATGAACACCGGGGAGCTGTTTTTT	CASHRAGMNTGELFF	NA	NA	TRBV28	TRBJ2-2
TGTGCCAGCAGTTCATATATGAACACTGAAGCTTTCTTT	CASSSYMNTEAFF	NA	NA	TRBV28	TRBJ1-1
TGCGCCAGCAGCTTGGTGGGCCCGGCCCTCACAGATACGCAGTATTTT	CASSLVGPALTDTQYF	NA	NA	TRBV5-1	TRBJ2-3
TGTGCCAGCAGCGTCGACGGGGGGAACACCGGGGAGCTGTTTTTT	CASSVDGGNTGELFF	NA	NA	TRBV11-2	TRBJ2-2
TGTGCCAGCTCATCAGAAAGGCAGGCAGCTTTCTTT	CASSSERQAAFF	NA	NA	TRBV18	TRBJ1-1
TGTGCCAGCAGCCCGACTAGCGGGGGGACCAATGAGCAGTTCTTC	CASSPTSGGTNEQFF	TRBD2	NA	TRBV14	TRBJ2-1
TGTGCCAGCAGCCAAGATTGGCAGGAAAACGAGCAGTACTTC	CASSQDWQENEQYF	NA	NA	TRBV14	TRBJ2-7
TGTGCCAGCGGGGAGGAATCACCCCTCCACTTT	CASGEESPLHF	NA	NA	TRBV6-5	TRBJ1-6
TGTGCCAGCTCACCACTACCCGGACCGAACACCGGGGAGCTGTTTTTT	CASSPLPGPNTGELFF	NA	NA	TRBV18	TRBJ2-2
TGTGCCAGCAGCTTGGTGTTGGCTGAGCAGTTCTTC	CASSLVLAEQFF	NA	NA	TRBV5-6	TRBJ2-1
TGTGCCAGCAACCAACTGGGGAACTATGGCTACACCTTC	CASNQLGNYGYTF	NA	NA	TRBV6-5	TRBJ1-2
TGTGCCAGCAGCCAAGATGGGCTAGCGGGAGGAAAATACGAGCAGTACTTC	CASSQDGLAGGKYEQYF	TRBD2	NA	TRBV4-2	TRBJ2-7
TGTGCCAGTAGACCGGACAGGGCCGTCTCCTACAATGAGCAGTTCTTC	CASRPDRAVSYNEQFF	TRBD1	NA	TRBV19	TRBJ2-1
TGTGCCAGCAGTTATTGGGGAGGTAGCTCCTACGAGCAGTACTTC	CASSYWGGSSYEQYF	NA	NA	TRBV6-6	TRBJ2-7
TGTGCCAGCAGCTTAGGACAGGGAACGGGGTCACCCCTCCACTTT	CASSLGQGTGSPLHF	TRBD1	NA	TRBV7-9	TRBJ1-6
TGTGCCAGCAGTAAATCAGGACTCCTCTACGAGCAGTACTTC	CASSKSGLLYEQYF	NA	NA	TRBV6-5	TRBJ2-7
TGTGCCAGCAGCCCCGGACAGGGGCCGCCCCAGCATTTT	CASSPGQGPPQHF	TRBD1	once	TRBV5-6	TRBJ1-5
TGTGCCAGCAGCTCGGGGGCGCCTTCGGAAGCTTTCTTT	CASSSGAPSEAFF	NA	NA	TRBV7-9	TRBJ1-1
TGTGCCAGTAGTATGGGCGGCTTTGTGGGTGAGCAGTTCTTC	CASSMGGFVGEQFF	NA	NA	TRBV19	TRBJ2-1
TGTGCCAGCAGCCCAGGGACAGGGGGTCAGCCCCAGCATTTT	CASSPGTGGQPQHF	TRBD1	many	TRBV7-2	TRBJ1-5
TGCGCCAGCAGTGAGCAAGGGAGGGGCACAGATACGCAGTATTTT	CASSEQGRGTDTQYF	TRBD2	once	TRBV10-1	TRBJ2-3